A single sample gave rise to the 15 T cell receptor beta chains below, sequenced in a study of blood T cells in healthy people across ages. PCR was performed a second time for about 7 to 11 cycles using a sample-barcoded 5' primer and a J-beta primer mix. MiXCR, applied by TCRdb to the 5' RACE reads, yields one record per CDR3 protein. The sample contains approximately 1.5 million distinct CDR3 sequences, less than 45% of which appear only once. The sequenced sample consisted of blood. These receptors all come from a woman under 30 in good health.

The gene calls are TRBV9 and TRBJ1-1; possible D gene TRBD1, 5 bases. Per germline, CDR1 SGDLS and CDR2 YYNGEE. This CDR3 contains 13 residues. V shed 3 bases and J shed 11 bases, with 17 bases lying between them. The CDR3, as DNA: TGTGCCAGCAGCGCTTCCTACACGGGGGAGGCTTTCTTT. Translating gives CASSASYTGEAFF.

The chain is built from TRBV6-5 and TRBJ1-2, with a tentative D call TRBD1 (5 bases). The germline gives CDR1 MNHEY, CDR2 SVGAGI. Trimming removed 2 bases from V and 6 bases from J, with 13 bases in between. The CDR3 length is 14 residues. The chain's CDR3 is CASSYARVIHGYTF. DNA for the CDR3: TGTGCCAGCAGTTACGCCAGGGTGATCCATGGCTACACCTTC.

There are a few counts of this clonotype. This chain joins TRBV4-3 and TRBJ2-1; D may be TRBD1 (6 bases). The germline V gene has CDR1 LGHNA and CDR2 YSLEER. Trimming pared 4 bases from V and 3 bases from J, leaving 13 bases between. The CDR3 is 15 residues long. CDR3 in amino acids: CASSPGQTDYNEQFF. CDR3 DNA: TGCGCCAGCAGCCCGGGACAAACCGACTACAATGAGCAGTTCTTC.

This clonotype was counted between two and nine times. This rearrangement joins TRBV6-6 to TRBJ1-2; possible D gene TRBD1, 5 bases. The ends were cut back, 6 bases at V and 4 bases at J, with 18 bases in the middle. The CDR3 runs 15 residues. CDR1 and CDR2 from the germline V gene are MNHNY and SVGAGI (reference sequence). The CDR3 region has the DNA TGTGCCAGCAGGCCCCCCGGGACTGAAGTCTATGGCTACACCTTC. This gives the protein CASRPPGTEVYGYTF.

Concerning this clonotype itself: The germline gene is not matched at one end of the junction; a read error may be the cause. The gene calls are TRBV7-2 and TRBJ2-5; TRBD2 aligns across 8 bases. The germline CDR1 and CDR2 sequences are SGHTA and FQGNSA. The CDR3 is 15 amino acids. CDR3 DNA: TGTGCCAGCAGCTTCCGAGCGGGAGACCAAGAGACCCCGTACTTC. Its translation: CASSFRAGDQETPYF.

The chain has TRBV7-8 and TRBJ2-5; D ambiguous. V was shortened by 2 bases and J by 2 bases, with 9 bases between the two germline ends. This CDR3 is built from 14 residues. In germline, CDR1 is SGHVS, CDR2 FQNEAQ. The CDR3 spells CASSLSSPQETQYF. The CDR3 DNA sequence: TGTGCCAGCAGCTTAAGTAGCCCACAAGAGACCCAGTACTTC.

This clonotype has just a few counts. V gene TRBV4-1 combines with J gene TRBJ1-2; D not certain. Germline V gives CDR1 MGHRA, CDR2 YSYEKL. This CDR3 is 13 amino acids long. V shed 0 bases and J shed 10 bases, with 12 bases lying between them. The CDR3 sequence: CASSQDQSGSYTF. The CDR3 DNA reads as TGCGCCAGCAGCCAAGATCAGTCCGGTTCCTACACCTTC.

A note on this clonotype: One junction end disagrees with the germline gene, perhaps due to a read error. The chain uses TRBV20-1 and TRBJ2-3; 7 bases fit TRBD2. The CDR3 totals 16 residues. Germline CDR1 is DFQATT and CDR2 is SNEGSKA (reference sequence). Here the CDR3 reads CSAPTVTSVGTDAQYF. The DNA of the CDR3 is TGCAGTGCTCCTACCGTCACTAGCGTGGGCACAGATGCGCAGTATTTT.

The rearrangement uses TRBV4-3 and TRBJ2-2, with a possible D match to TRBD1 (5 bases). The V and J ends lost 4 bases and 4 bases respectively, with 10 bases between them. Germline CDR1 reads LGHNA; CDR2 reads YSLEER. The CDR3 loop spans 14 amino acids. The DNA of the CDR3 is TGCGCCAGCAGCCTTAAGGGGTTCACCGGGGAGCTGTTTTTT. Its translation is CASSLKGFTGELFF.

This clonotype occurred many times. This sequence joins TRBV6-2 or TRBV6-3 and TRBJ2-7; possible D gene TRBD1, 6 bases. From germline, CDR1 is MNHEY and CDR2 SVGEGT. The CDR3 sequence is 14 residues long. V lost 2 bases and J lost 0, with 8 bases in between. The CDR3 DNA sequence: TGTGCCAGCAGTTACCGGGACAACTCCTACGAGCAGTACTTC. Residues: CASSYRDNSYEQYF.

V usage is TRBV10-3 and J usage is TRBJ2-1; D ambiguous. Trimming left V 3 bases short and J 4 bases short, with 7 bases between. The CDR3 consists of 13 residues. CDR1 ENHRY and CDR2 SYGVKD come from the germline V gene. CDR3 sequence: CAISEMLYNEQFF. For the CDR3, the DNA is TGTGCCATCAGTGAAATGTTATACAATGAGCAGTTCTTC.

The CDR3 coding sequence is TGTGCCAGCAGGGGAGCCAGTGGACGTTCCGTCTTCTACAATGAGCAGTTCTTC. Residues: CASRGASGRSVFYNEQFF. The chain uses TRBV6-2 or TRBV6-3 and TRBJ2-1; tentative D call: TRBD2 (5 bases). Germline CDR1 is MNHEY and CDR2 is SVGEGT. The CDR3 runs to 18 residues. Between the trimmed V and J ends, which lost 6 bases and 3 bases, there was a span of 24 bases.

This clonotype was detected only a few times. This chain uses TRBV2 with TRBJ1-5; D remains unclear. With 7 bases removed from V and 0 bases from J, the gap between germline ends came to 16 bases. Germline loops: CDR1 SNHLY, CDR2 FYNNEI. This CDR3 has 16 residues. DNA for the CDR3: TGTGCCAGCACCGAGGACGGGCGTTATAGCAATCAGCCCCAGCATTTT. It translates to CASTEDGRYSNQPQHF. Full variable domain (remainder filled in from reference TRBV2 and TRBJ1-5): EPEVTQTPSHQVTQMGQEVILRCVPISNHLYFYWYRQILGQKVEFLVSFYNNEISEKSEIFDDQFSVERPDGSNFTLKIRSTKLEDSAMYFCASTEDGRYSNQPQHFGDGTRLSIL.

For this clonotype: The CDR3 ends on some other residue instead of the conserved phenylalanine or tryptophan, so this is likely a read error. The chain links TRBV7-9 to TRBJ2-7; TRBD1 aligns across 8 bases. From germline, CDR1 is SEHNR and CDR2 FQNEAQ (reference sequence). J was trimmed by 2 bases and V by 5 bases; bases with no gene match: 8. There are 15 residues in the CDR3. CDR3 sequence reads: CASSLQGENPYEQYL. CDR3 sequence (DNA): TGTGCCAGCAGCCTACAGGGGGAGAACCCCTACGAGCAGTACTTA.

The V and J genes are TRBV7-2 and TRBJ1-6; TRBD1 is a possible D gene (5 bases). Trimming removed 5 bases from V and 0 bases from J, with 11 bases in between. The CDR3 sequence is 16 residues long. Per the germline V gene, CDR1 is SGHTA and CDR2 is FQGNSA. The CDR3 bases are TGTGCCAGCAGCGTCAGGGCAAGCTCCTATAATTCACCCCTCCACTTT. Translated, it gives CASSVRASSYNSPLHF.